The rows below give T cell receptor beta chains drawn from one sample of a study of T cells in localized non-small cell lung cancer. Profiling relied on immunoSEQ multiplex PCR, and the TCRdb table lists in-frame clones only, not all of them. Altogether 30,000 or so clones are present, around 93% being singletons, with the ten largest covering roughly 27%. The sequencing here drew on peripheral blood, taken before any cancer treatment. Every receptor here comes from an older female donor with stage I lung adenocarcinoma. CDR3s include the opening cysteine and the closing phenylalanine or tryptophan. Clone sizes are given selectively: once, few, many, or a class where the clone is expanded.

clone_size	v_call	j_call	cdr3_aa
once	TRBV6-1	TRBJ1-2	CASNEWTGISYGYTF
once	TRBV5-1	TRBJ2-1	CASSLLAENNEQFF
-	TRBV28	TRBJ1-1	CASSPLNRGPEAFF
-	TRBV6-6	TRBJ1-6	CASSYAAAGSPLHF
-	TRBV7-8	TRBJ1-6	CASSFTRGYNSPLHF
-	TRBV5-1	TRBJ2-3	CASSLIPSGGNTQYF
-	TRBV2	TRBJ2-7	CASSRDRGDEQYF
-	TRBV6-1	TRBJ1-2	CASSTLQGWDGYTF
-	TRBV5-4	TRBJ2-1	CASSLGTNSYNEQFF
-	TRBV7-9	TRBJ1-2	CASSLWANYGYTF
-	TRBV10-3	TRBJ2-7	CAIRDWGSLSYEQYF
-	TRBV5-4	TRBJ1-1	CASSFGQNTEAFF
-	TRBV2	TRBJ2-1	CASSNANHNEQFF
-	TRBV28	TRBJ1-2	CASSDFPPDPGNYGYTF
-	TRBV18	TRBJ2-1	CASSPFARNEQFF
-	TRBV4-1	TRBJ1-1	CASSQGQEKTEAFF
-	TRBV28	TRBJ2-7	CASSLGQGEQYF
-	TRBV2	TRBJ2-1	CASLGTRTYNEQFF
-	TRBV7-8	TRBJ1-5	CASSLIEGAGQPQHF
-	TRBV27	TRBJ2-1	CASSPYIQHEQFF
few	TRBV2	TRBJ2-3	CASSERGSGDTQYF
-	TRBV28	TRBJ2-7	CASDSRLAGERQYF
-	TRBV2	TRBJ1-4	CASIRDSLNEKLFF
-	TRBV5-1	TRBJ1-1	CASRSSSVDTEAFF
-	TRBV9	TRBJ2-3	CASSVESFGGLSTDTQYF
-	TRBV6-5	TRBJ1-1	CASKFSREWGTEAFF
-	TRBV5-5	TRBJ2-6	CASSFGGSGANVLTF
-	TRBV20-1	TRBJ2-5	CSARGGETQYF